This section outlines one T cell receptor beta chain sequence together with its context. Its antigen remains unknown. Using immunoSEQ multiplex PCR, the repertoire was profiled, and TCRdb retains in-frame clones only, with some absent. This repertoire shows roughly 200,000 clones, roughly 94% found once; its top ten account for over 1.5%. These data originate in a study of T cell responses to AZD1222 COVID-19 vaccine. This CDR3 region has 15 residues. Germline assignment: CDR1 SGHKS and CDR2 YYEKEE (reference sequence). V was trimmed by 0 bases and J by 3 bases, leaving 10 bases between them. Study-level results: Regions left unmutated in variants are reportedly the target of nearly half of spike-specific TCRs. Donor demographics were predominantly white British with a female majority; clonal diversity may be underestimated.

This specimen was peripheral blood, taken 28 days after the second dose of the MenACWY control vaccine. This receptor was taken from an adult who received the MenACWY meningococcal vaccine as a control. This chain joins TRBV5-5 and TRBJ1-5, with TRBD1 as a possible D gene (5 bases). CDR3 DNA: TGTGCCAGCAGCTTGGACGGGGGGAACAATCAGCCCCAGCATTTT. It specifies CASSLDGGNNQPQHF.